These T cell receptor beta chains were read from a single sample in a study of blood T cell repertoires in COVID-19. This table comes from immunoSEQ multiplex PCR, and its TCRdb copy is limited to in-frame clones, with some not included. The sample comprises around 340,000 clones, around 88% of which are singletons, and just over 7% rests with the top ten. The sequenced material came from peripheral blood. These receptors were collected from an older woman with COVID-19, enrolled during active disease. Each CDR3 is given with its conserved first and last residue. Fields, in order: D gene, J gene, V gene, clone size, CDR3 DNA, CDR3 protein. The D gene is left open where the match is weak. Clone size is given for some rows only: seen once, a few or many times, or a class if the clone is expanded.

D gene: .; J gene: TRBJ2-5; V gene: TRBV6-2/TRBV6-3; clone size: .; CDR3 DNA: TGTGCCAGCAGTTACCTCCGCGCGAGTAGAGCGACCCAGTACTTC; CDR3 protein: CASSYLRASRATQYF
D gene: TRBD1; J gene: TRBJ1-2; V gene: TRBV10-3; clone size: .; CDR3 DNA: TGTGCCATCAGTGAAATGACAGGGACCTATGGCTACACCTTC; CDR3 protein: CAISEMTGTYGYTF
D gene: .; J gene: TRBJ1-1; V gene: TRBV9; clone size: .; CDR3 DNA: TGTGCCAGCAGCGTTGGCCAGGGGAGCACTGAAGCTTTCTTT; CDR3 protein: CASSVGQGSTEAFF
D gene: TRBD1; J gene: TRBJ1-5; V gene: TRBV11-2; clone size: once; CDR3 DNA: TGTGCCAGCAGCCGTACAGGGGAGCAGCCCCAGCATTTT; CDR3 protein: CASSRTGEQPQHF
D gene: .; J gene: TRBJ1-1; V gene: TRBV3-1/TRBV3-2; clone size: .; CDR3 DNA: TGTGCCAGCAGCCAAGGAGACAGGAACACTGAAGCTTTCTTT; CDR3 protein: CASSQGDRNTEAFF
D gene: TRBD1; J gene: TRBJ2-7; V gene: TRBV5-1; clone size: .; CDR3 DNA: TGCGCCAGCAGCTCCGGACAGGGTGGGACGTACGAGCAGTACTTC; CDR3 protein: CASSSGQGGTYEQYF
D gene: TRBD1; J gene: TRBJ2-3; V gene: TRBV6-1; clone size: few; CDR3 DNA: TGTGCCAGCAGTGAAGGCTCCGGGACAGGGACCGATACGCAGTATTTT; CDR3 protein: CASSEGSGTGTDTQYF
D gene: TRBD1; J gene: TRBJ2-7; V gene: TRBV9; clone size: .; CDR3 DNA: TGTGCCAGCAGCGCATCCGGGACAGCCTACGAGCAGTACTTC; CDR3 protein: CASSASGTAYEQYF
D gene: .; J gene: TRBJ1-1; V gene: TRBV11-3; clone size: few; CDR3 DNA: TGTGCCAGCAGCTTAAACACGAACACTGAAGCTTTCTTT; CDR3 protein: CASSLNTNTEAFF
D gene: .; J gene: TRBJ2-1; V gene: TRBV7-2; clone size: .; CDR3 DNA: TGTGCCAGCAGCTTAGTGGCAGGGGACCACAATGAGCAGTTCTTC; CDR3 protein: CASSLVAGDHNEQFF
D gene: .; J gene: TRBJ1-1; V gene: TRBV4-2; clone size: .; CDR3 DNA: TGTGCCAGCAGCCAAGATCAGAGGACTGAAGCTTTCTTT; CDR3 protein: CASSQDQRTEAFF
D gene: .; J gene: TRBJ1-2; V gene: TRBV30; clone size: .; CDR3 DNA: TGTGCCTGGACCCATACAGGCCGTTTGGGCTACACCTTC; CDR3 protein: CAWTHTGRLGYTF
D gene: .; J gene: TRBJ1-1; V gene: TRBV9; clone size: few; CDR3 DNA: TGTGCCAGCAGCGTAGAGGACAGAAAGAACACTGAAGCTTTCTTT; CDR3 protein: CASSVEDRKNTEAFF
D gene: .; J gene: TRBJ1-5; V gene: TRBV4-1; clone size: .; CDR3 DNA: TGCGCCAGCAGCCAAGGAGTCCCGAGCGGGCAGCCCCAGCATTTT; CDR3 protein: CASSQGVPSGQPQHF
D gene: .; J gene: TRBJ1-2; V gene: TRBV2; clone size: .; CDR3 DNA: TGTGCCAGCAGCGAGACCCTAGACTATGGCTACACCTTC; CDR3 protein: CASSETLDYGYTF
D gene: TRBD1; J gene: TRBJ2-2; V gene: TRBV9; clone size: .; CDR3 DNA: TGTGCCAGCAGCCCACGACAGGGCCGTACCGGGGAGCTGTTTTTT; CDR3 protein: CASSPRQGRTGELFF
D gene: .; J gene: TRBJ1-1; V gene: TRBV7-8; clone size: .; CDR3 DNA: TGTGCCAGCAGCTTAGCCTCTCCAGGTCCGTACACTGAAGCTTTCTTT; CDR3 protein: CASSLASPGPYTEAFF
D gene: .; J gene: TRBJ2-3; V gene: TRBV6-1; clone size: once; CDR3 DNA: TGTGCCAGCAGTGAACCAGGGGATAGCACAGATACGCAGTATTTT; CDR3 protein: CASSEPGDSTDTQYF
D gene: TRBD1; J gene: TRBJ1-4; V gene: TRBV2; clone size: many; CDR3 DNA: TGTGCCAGCAGTGTGACAGGGTACAATAGAATGTTTTTT; CDR3 protein: CASSVTGYNRMFF
D gene: TRBD2; J gene: TRBJ2-3; V gene: TRBV5-4; clone size: once; CDR3 DNA: TGTGCCAGCAGCTCGCGAGCGGGGGGGCCCACTTATACGCAGTATTTT; CDR3 protein: CASSSRAGGPTYTQYF
D gene: .; J gene: TRBJ1-2; V gene: TRBV7-8; clone size: .; CDR3 DNA: TGTGCCAGCACCCCTTTGTCCGGGAACTATGGCTACACCTTC; CDR3 protein: CASTPLSGNYGYTF
D gene: .; J gene: TRBJ1-1; V gene: TRBV7-3; clone size: .; CDR3 DNA: TGTGCCAGCAGCGAAGGGGCCGGATATGAAGCTTTCTTT; CDR3 protein: CASSEGAGYEAFF
D gene: TRBD1; J gene: TRBJ2-7; V gene: TRBV6-5; clone size: .; CDR3 DNA: TGTGCCAGCAGTAAGACAGGGGGGTCCTCCTACGAGCAGTACTTC; CDR3 protein: CASSKTGGSSYEQYF
D gene: TRBD1; J gene: TRBJ2-3; V gene: TRBV4-1; clone size: .; CDR3 DNA: TGCGCCAGCAGCCCCCACAGGGGAACAAGCACAGATACGCAGTATTTT; CDR3 protein: CASSPHRGTSTDTQYF
D gene: TRBD1; J gene: TRBJ1-3; V gene: TRBV6-5; clone size: .; CDR3 DNA: TGTGCCAGCAGTCTGCATGACAGGGGGGGGAACACCATATATTTT; CDR3 protein: CASSLHDRGGNTIYF
D gene: .; J gene: TRBJ2-2; V gene: TRBV15; clone size: .; CDR3 DNA: TGTGCCACCAGCAGAGAAGCAGGATACACCGGGGAGCTGTTTTTT; CDR3 protein: CATSREAGYTGELFF
D gene: TRBD1; J gene: TRBJ2-7; V gene: TRBV4-1; clone size: few; CDR3 DNA: TGCGCCAGCAGCAAACAGGATTTTTTGGGACAGGGGGTGTACGAGCAGTACTTC; CDR3 protein: CASSKQDFLGQGVYEQYF
D gene: .; J gene: TRBJ1-2; V gene: TRBV5-4; clone size: once; CDR3 DNA: TGTGCCAGCAGCTCCCCGGGACAAGAATATGGCTACACCTTC; CDR3 protein: CASSSPGQEYGYTF
D gene: TRBD1; J gene: TRBJ1-2; V gene: TRBV7-2; clone size: .; CDR3 DNA: TGTGCCAGCAGCTTAGGCGGGACAGGGGCTAACTATGGCTACACCTTC; CDR3 protein: CASSLGGTGANYGYTF
D gene: .; J gene: TRBJ2-7; V gene: TRBV12-5; clone size: .; CDR3 DNA: TGTGCTAGTGGTTTGGGGGTCCAGGGCAACGAGCAGTACTTC; CDR3 protein: CASGLGVQGNEQYF
D gene: .; J gene: TRBJ2-7; V gene: TRBV6-6; clone size: .; CDR3 DNA: TGTGCCAGCAGTTACGGGCAGCCCTCGCAGTACTTC; CDR3 protein: CASSYGQPSQYF
D gene: .; J gene: TRBJ2-6; V gene: TRBV30; clone size: .; CDR3 DNA: TGTGCCTGGAGTACAGGGTCTGGGGCCAACGTCCTGACTTTC; CDR3 protein: CAWSTGSGANVLTF
D gene: TRBD1; J gene: TRBJ2-1; V gene: TRBV27; clone size: .; CDR3 DNA: TGTGCCAGCAGTCCCCGACAGGGCTACAATGAGCAGTTCTTC; CDR3 protein: CASSPRQGYNEQFF
D gene: TRBD1; J gene: TRBJ1-4; V gene: TRBV3-1/TRBV3-2; clone size: .; CDR3 DNA: TGTGCCAGCAGCTTTCGACAGGGAACTAATGAAAAACTGTTTTTT; CDR3 protein: CASSFRQGTNEKLFF
D gene: TRBD1; J gene: TRBJ2-7; V gene: TRBV7-2; clone size: few; CDR3 DNA: TGTGCCAGCAGCCCCAGCCGACAGGGCCGGGAGCAGTACTTC; CDR3 protein: CASSPSRQGREQYF
D gene: .; J gene: TRBJ1-3; V gene: TRBV30; clone size: once; CDR3 DNA: TGTGCCTGGATCAGAGGCTCGGTTCGGGGAAACACCATATATTTT; CDR3 protein: CAWIRGSVRGNTIYF
D gene: TRBD1; J gene: TRBJ1-1; V gene: TRBV19; clone size: .; CDR3 DNA: TGTGCCAGTAGTGTTCAGGGGGCGGGTGAAGCTTTCTTT; CDR3 protein: CASSVQGAGEAFF
D gene: .; J gene: TRBJ1-1; V gene: TRBV9; clone size: .; CDR3 DNA: TGTGCCAGCAGCGCCGGCTTTTTCAGGGGTGACATGAACACTGAAGCTTTCTTT; CDR3 protein: CASSAGFFRGDMNTEAFF
D gene: TRBD2; J gene: TRBJ2-1; V gene: TRBV19; clone size: .; CDR3 DNA: TGTGCCAGTAAATTGGGACTAGCGGGGGGGAGTGGGCAATACAATGAGCAGTTCTTC; CDR3 protein: CASKLGLAGGSGQYNEQFF
D gene: .; J gene: TRBJ1-2; V gene: TRBV5-1; clone size: .; CDR3 DNA: TGCGCCAGCAGCTTGGGGACAGAATCGGGTGGCTACACCTTC; CDR3 protein: CASSLGTESGGYTF
D gene: .; J gene: TRBJ1-2; V gene: TRBV9; clone size: once; CDR3 DNA: TGTGCCAGCAGCGTAGATGGTCGGGGGGATAGAGGCTACACCTTC; CDR3 protein: CASSVDGRGDRGYTF
D gene: .; J gene: TRBJ1-5; V gene: TRBV18; clone size: .; CDR3 DNA: TGTGCCAGCTCACCACCGGCAGGGCGTCAGCCCCAGCATTTT; CDR3 protein: CASSPPAGRQPQHF
D gene: TRBD1; J gene: TRBJ1-1; V gene: TRBV18; clone size: .; CDR3 DNA: TGTGCCAGCTCACCGGGGACAGGGGTAACTGAAGCTTTCTTT; CDR3 protein: CASSPGTGVTEAFF
D gene: TRBD1; J gene: TRBJ1-2; V gene: TRBV30; clone size: .; CDR3 DNA: TGTGCCTGGAGTTTAAAACCGGGACAGGGGCACTTTGGCTACACCTTC; CDR3 protein: CAWSLKPGQGHFGYTF